This T cell receptor (beta chain) was sequenced in a study of cytomegalovirus exposure and HLA in healthy donors. Across the whole study: As released early, the data held about 85 million unique TCRs from HLA-typed donors. Roughly 80% of 350 to 400 genotyped donors fell in the Caucasian-associated ancestry cluster.

PCR amplification relied on 60 Vbeta primers (plus 13 Jbeta primers). Profiling relied on immunoSEQ multiplex PCR, and the TCRdb table lists in-frame clones only, not all of them. The repertoire holds 95,000 to 150,000 clones, with over 60% as singletons. A word on this clone: No antigen is known for it.

Study results and limitations: Sequencing artifact likely explains a cluster of highly shared sequence variants.

The CDR3 sequence is 13 residues long. Germline CDR1 and CDR2: SNHLY and FYNNEI. Trimming removed 11 bases from V and 5 bases from J, with 16 bases in between. This sequence originates from a middle-aged woman in good health and CMV-seropositive. Sequencing was carried out using PBMCs. The chain carries TRBV2 and TRBJ2-1; tentatively, D is TRBD2 (5 bases). CDR3 amino acids: CAAKRLADNEQFF. The CDR3 DNA reads TGTGCCGCAAAAAGGCTAGCTGACAATGAGCAGTTCTTC.